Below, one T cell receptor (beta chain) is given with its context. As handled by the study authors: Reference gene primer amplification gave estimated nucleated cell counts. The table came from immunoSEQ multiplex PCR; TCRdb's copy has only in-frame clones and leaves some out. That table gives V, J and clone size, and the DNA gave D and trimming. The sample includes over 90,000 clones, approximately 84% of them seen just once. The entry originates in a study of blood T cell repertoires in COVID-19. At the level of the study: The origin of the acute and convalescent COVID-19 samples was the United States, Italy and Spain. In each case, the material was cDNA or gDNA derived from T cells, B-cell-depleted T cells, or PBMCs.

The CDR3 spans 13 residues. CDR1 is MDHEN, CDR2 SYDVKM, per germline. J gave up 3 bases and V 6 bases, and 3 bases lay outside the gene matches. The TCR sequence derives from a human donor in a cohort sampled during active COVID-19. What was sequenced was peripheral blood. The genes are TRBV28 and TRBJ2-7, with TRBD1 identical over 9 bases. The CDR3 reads CASRGQGRYEQYF. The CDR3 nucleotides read TGTGCCAGCAGAGGACAGGGGCGCTACGAGCAGTACTTC.